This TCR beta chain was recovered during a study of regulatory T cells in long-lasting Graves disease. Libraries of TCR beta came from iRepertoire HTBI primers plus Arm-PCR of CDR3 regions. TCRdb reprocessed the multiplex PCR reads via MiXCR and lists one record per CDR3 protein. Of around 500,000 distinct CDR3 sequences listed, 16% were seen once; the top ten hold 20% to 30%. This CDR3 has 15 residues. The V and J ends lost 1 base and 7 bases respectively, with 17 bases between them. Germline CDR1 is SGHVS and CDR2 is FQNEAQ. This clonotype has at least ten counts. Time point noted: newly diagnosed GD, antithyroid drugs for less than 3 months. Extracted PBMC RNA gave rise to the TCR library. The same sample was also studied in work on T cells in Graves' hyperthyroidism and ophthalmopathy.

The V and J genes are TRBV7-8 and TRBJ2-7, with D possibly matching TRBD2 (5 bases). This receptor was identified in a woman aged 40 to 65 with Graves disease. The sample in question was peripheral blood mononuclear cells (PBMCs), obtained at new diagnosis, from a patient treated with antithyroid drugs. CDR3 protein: CASSLVGLALGEQYF. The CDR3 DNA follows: TGTGCCAGCAGCTTAGTGGGCCTAGCCCTAGGGGAGCAGTACTTC.